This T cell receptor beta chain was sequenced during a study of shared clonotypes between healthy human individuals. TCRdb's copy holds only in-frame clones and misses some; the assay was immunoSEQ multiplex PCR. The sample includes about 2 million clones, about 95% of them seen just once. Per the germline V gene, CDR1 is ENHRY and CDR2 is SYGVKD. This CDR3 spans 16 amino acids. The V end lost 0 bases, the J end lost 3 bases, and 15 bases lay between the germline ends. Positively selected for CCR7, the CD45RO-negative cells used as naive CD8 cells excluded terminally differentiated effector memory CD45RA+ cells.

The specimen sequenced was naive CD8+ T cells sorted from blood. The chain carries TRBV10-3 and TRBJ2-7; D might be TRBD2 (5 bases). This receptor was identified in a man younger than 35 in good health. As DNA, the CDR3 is TGTGCCATCAGTGAGTCCGCGAACGGGATGAGCTACGAGCAGTACTTC. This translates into CAISESANGMSYEQYF.